The present TCR beta chain was sequenced within a study of Graves' ophthalmopathy and Graves' hyperthyroidism. RNA transcripts yielded amplified TCR beta CDR3 regions. Scientists carried out first-round RT-PCR using HTBI primers and then a second-round multiplex PCR. TCRdb re-called the multiplex PCR reads through MiXCR, storing one row per CDR3 protein. This sample yields around 670,000 distinct CDR3 sequences, of which roughly two fifths are seen a single time; approximately 46% belongs to the top ten. Regarding the study as a whole: Most expanded clonotypes from thyroid (those above 0.001 frequency) were also found in blood.

Worth noting for this clonotype: What it recognizes is unknown.

This clonotype was obtained from an adult man with Graves' ophthalmopathy. Sequences were obtained from peripheral blood.

The CDR3 DNA is TGTGCCAGCAGTGCCGGAGCCGGGACAGGGGCCCTGAACACTGAAGCTTTCTTT. Protein: CASSAGAGTGALNTEAFF. This rearrangement joins TRBV7-9 to TRBJ1-1; 10 bases map to TRBD1. After removal of 6 bases from V and 0 bases from J, the junction contained 13 bases not matched to a gene. The germline CDR1 and CDR2 sequences are SEHNR and FQNEAQ (reference sequence). The CDR3 loop spans 18 amino acids.